These 15 T cell receptor beta chains came from one sample sequenced in a study of CD8+CD57+ T cells in acquired aplastic anemia. Genomic DNA provided the template from which TCR beta VDJ and CDR3 profiles were obtained. One entry per CDR3 protein, called by TCRdb with MiXCR from the reads. The table lists 350,000 to 450,000 distinct CDR3 sequences, roughly 68% of them singletons, with 4% in the top ten. Sample: sorted CD4+, CD8+, or CD8+CD57+ T cells (not recorded which) from PBMCs. These receptors were obtained from a human donor in good health, serving as a control.

This clonotype has just a few counts. The V and J genes are TRBV19 and TRBJ2-3, with D perhaps TRBD2 (6 bases). Germline-derived CDR1 and CDR2 are LNHDA and SQIVND (reference sequence). This CDR3 spans 14 amino acids. Trimming took 8 bases from V and 4 from J, leaving 16 bases between them. The CDR3 DNA is TGTGCCAGTGCTCCCCGGCCTAGCGCAGATACGCAGTATTTT. Protein: CASAPRPSADTQYF.

This clonotype has ten or more counts. V is TRBV4-2 and J is TRBJ2-5; D possibly corresponds to TRBD2 (6 bases). In germline, CDR1 is LGHNA, CDR2 YNFKEQ. The CDR3 is made up of 17 amino acids. Trimming cost V 0 bases and J 7 bases, with 21 bases left between them. CDR3 sequence reads: CASSQDLPIGLGGTQYF. CDR3 in DNA: TGTGCCAGCAGCCAAGATCTCCCTATAGGGCTGGGGGGGACCCAGTACTTC.

This sequence joins TRBV20-1 and TRBJ2-1; D remains ambiguous. The CDR3 is 13 residues long. Germline V lookup: CDR1 DFQATT, CDR2 SNEGSKA (reference sequence). The V gene lost 3 bases and the J gene lost 9 bases, with 15 bases spanning the gap. CDR3 residues: CSARSWASGEQFF. The CDR3 bases are TGCAGTGCTAGGTCTTGGGCCTCTGGTGAGCAGTTCTTC.

This clonotype was seen many times. The CDR3 sequence: CAIAPGQGSANYGYTF. The CDR3 DNA reads as TGTGCCATCGCACCGGGACAGGGGTCCGCTAACTATGGCTACACCTTC. This chain joins TRBV10-3 and TRBJ1-2; TRBD1 aligns across 10 bases. The CDR3 is made up of 16 amino acids. From germline, CDR1 is ENHRY and CDR2 SYGVKD. V was pared by 8 bases and J by 0 bases, with 9 bases of the junction left unmatched.

With regard to this clonotype: Germline is not matched at one junction end, which may reflect a read error. The gene calls are TRBV7-3 and TRBJ1-5; D not resolved. Germline CDR1 and CDR2: SGHTA and FQGTGA. This CDR3 has 13 residues. The CDR3 is CASSLAADYEQHF. CDR3 coding DNA: TGTGCCAGCAGTTTAGCAGCCGACTATGAGCAGCACTTT.

Remarks on this clonotype: One end of the junction fails to match germline, which may point to a read error. V usage is TRBV7-8 and J usage is TRBJ1-2, with a weak D call TRBD1 (5 bases). Germline lookup yields CDR1 SGHVS and CDR2 FQNEAQ. This CDR3 is 14 amino acids long. CDR3 region: CASSLPGEGPRETF. The DNA for the CDR3 is TGTGCCAGTAGCTTACCAGGAGAGGGGCCGAGGGAAACATTC.

V is TRBV6-1 and J is TRBJ1-3, with 8 bases identical to TRBD1. V lost 7 bases to trimming and J lost 2 bases; unmatched junction nucleotides: 7. CDR1 MNHNS and CDR2 SASEGT come from the germline V gene. There are 15 residues in the CDR3. CDR3 sequence: CASTPTGVAGNTIYF. In DNA, the CDR3 is TGTGCCAGCACCCCGACAGGGGTGGCTGGAAACACCATATATTTT.

This rearrangement joins TRBV20-1 to TRBJ1-2, with no clear D. Germline lookup yields CDR1 DFQATT and CDR2 SNEGSKA (reference sequence). This CDR3 has 10 amino acids. The V end lost 3 bases, the J end lost 7 bases, and 6 bases lay between the germline ends. CDR3 bases: TGCAGTGCTAGGGCCGGTGGCTACACCTTC. Translating it yields CSARAGGYTF.

The table lists this clonotype with a count of one. The CDR3 loop is CSASVDTVSEKAQHF. In DNA form, the CDR3 reads TGCAGTGCGAGCGTAGATACCGTCTCGGAAAAGGCCCAGCATTTT. This rearrangement joins TRBV20-1 to TRBJ1-5; no clear D gene. Between the trimmed V and J ends, which lost 6 bases and 11 bases, there was a span of 26 bases. In germline, CDR1 is DFQATT, CDR2 SNEGSKA (reference sequence). This CDR3 has 15 residues.

As for this clonotype: An end of the junction differs from the germline gene, which may be a read error. This sequence joins TRBV9 and TRBJ1-1; the D gene is possibly TRBD1 (5 bases). CDR1 is SGDLS, CDR2 YYNGEE, per germline. CDR3 length: 13 amino acids. CDR3 nucleotides: TGTGCCAGCAGCGTCCAATCGGACACTCAAGCTTTCTTT. This sequence encodes CASSVQSDTQAFF. Using reference TRBV9 and TRBJ1-1 for the parts outside the CDR3, the full variable domain is DSGVTQTPKHLITATGQRVTLRCSPRSGDLSVYWYQQSLDQGLQFLIQYYNGEERAKGNILERFSAQQFPDLHSELNLSSLELGDSALYFCASSVQSDTQAFFGQGTRLTVV.

This clonotype occurred many times. The V call is TRBV7-2, the J call TRBJ2-2; unclear D gene. Germline lookup yields CDR1 SGHTA and CDR2 FQGNSA. Trimming shortened V by 6 bases and J by 4 bases, and 12 bases separated the two germline ends. The CDR3 length is 14 residues. CDR3 residues: CASSRNMGTGELFF. The CDR3 DNA follows: TGTGCCAGCAGTCGCAACATGGGCACCGGGGAGCTGTTTTTT.

This clonotype was found many times. The J gene is TRBJ1-5, the V gene TRBV19, with D possibly TRBD1 on 5 matching bases. CDR3 length: 13 amino acids. Germline V gene lookup returns CDR1 LNHDA and CDR2 SQIVND (reference sequence). V dropped 8 bases and J dropped 4 bases, with 12 bases sitting between them. This CDR3 is CASSGTANQPQHF. The CDR3 DNA is TGTGCCAGTTCCGGGACGGCGAATCAGCCCCAGCATTTT.

As regards this clonotype: Since a much larger clone is just one base distant, this may be a read error. This likely comes from a read error, as the CDR3 has no conserved phenylalanine or tryptophan at its end. Here the CDR3 reads CASTNTGFGEQYL. The CDR3 nucleotides are TGTGCCAGCACCAATACAGGGTTTGGCGAGCAGTACCTC. The V call is TRBV3-1, the J call TRBJ2-7; D is possibly TRBD1 (6 bases). The CDR3 contains 13 residues. Trimming took off 7 bases at V and 6 bases at J, with 16 bases between the two ends. From germline, CDR1 is LGHDT and CDR2 YNNKEL (reference sequence).

As concerns this clonotype: A read error may account for a junction end that differs from germline. The chain uses TRBV6-5 and TRBJ1-2; D gene unclear. The germline V gene encodes CDR1 MNHEY and CDR2 SVGAGI. This CDR3 is 12 amino acids long. The chain's CDR3 is CAAGELAYGYTF. The CDR3 DNA is TGCGCCGCTGGGGAGTTAGCCTATGGCTACACCTTC.

The J gene is TRBJ1-1, the V gene TRBV7-8, with a weak D call TRBD1 (6 bases). V was cut by 4 bases and J by 6 bases, with 18 bases left in between. This CDR3 region has 15 residues. The germline CDR1 and CDR2 sequences are SGHVS and FQNEAQ. The CDR3 reads CASSSGLAGGPEAFF. DNA for the CDR3: TGTGCCAGCAGCTCGGGACTAGCGGGGGGGCCTGAAGCTTTCTTT.